This T cell receptor (beta chain) was captured by sequencing in a study of blood T cell repertoires in COVID-19. In Seattle, patients joined the study during active infection and were tracked longitudinally. Germline values: CDR1 MNHNS, CDR2 SASEGT. This CDR3 is built from 13 residues. V shed 3 bases and J shed 6 bases, with 12 bases lying between them. Repertoires were generated with immunoSEQ multiplex PCR, while TCRdb's copy carries only in-frame clones and drops some. Of around 200,000 clones listed, around 85% are singletons. The receptor's source is a person between 65 and 79 years old with COVID-19, enrolled during active disease. Material: peripheral blood. This rearrangement joins TRBV6-1 to TRBJ2-7, with D hard to call. CDR3 region: CASSEQAVAEQYF. CDR3 bases: TGTGCCAGCAGTGAGCAGGCTGTGGCCGAGCAGTACTTC.